The sequence of this T cell receptor beta chain was determined in a study of shared clonotypes between healthy human individuals. Across the whole study: The study enrolled a couple of women and three men aged 18 to 49. For every donor, three CD4 naive, three CD4 memory, two CD8 naive and one CD8 memory plates were used.

Findings of the study overall: Apart from blood, nothing was sampled; tissue repertoires likely differ.

Worth noting for this clone: Its target is not known. Germline is not matched at one junction end, which may reflect a read error.

Original methodology: ImmunoSEQ output held junction-only sequences without quality scores, so filtering differed. Some clones are missing from TCRdb's copy, which holds only in-frame ones; the method was immunoSEQ multiplex PCR. V, J and clone size derive from that table, while D and trimming were established from the DNA sequence. This table has approximately 980,000 clones, 76% appearing once. This receptor was taken from a young man in good health. The sequencing sample was made of memory CD4+ T cells sorted from blood. Subset: CD45RA-negative fraction.

The CDR3 bases are TGTGCCAGCAGTGACGGGGCAACTGTAGCTTTCTTT. This translates into CASSDGATVAFF. The chain uses TRBV25-1 and TRBJ1-1; D may be TRBD1 (5 bases). Germline V CDR1 and CDR2: MGHDK, SYGVNS. This CDR3 is 12 amino acids long.